This TCR beta chain was identified during a study of blood T cell repertoires in COVID-19. Study summary: The United States, Italy and Spain provided the acute and convalescent COVID-19 samples. The cDNA or gDNA used as material had been derived from T cells, B-cell-depleted T cells, or PBMCs.

The V and J ends lost 4 bases and 3 bases, in that order; junction bases with no gene match: 5. The CDR3 length is 15 residues. Germline CDR1 and CDR2: SGHRS and YFSETQ. Clones were read by immunoSEQ multiplex PCR, and TCRdb kept only the in-frame ones, dropping some. This repertoire shows fewer than 180,000 clones, approximately 86% found once; its top ten account for over 3.5%. This receptor was taken from a woman aged 60-70 years with active or convalescent COVID-19. Sequencing was carried out using peripheral blood. The chain links TRBV5-1 to TRBJ1-5; 9 bases match TRBD1. CDR3 amino acids: CASSADRGVNQPQHF. The CDR3 DNA follows: TGCGCCAGCAGCGCTGACAGGGGGGTCAATCAGCCCCAGCATTTT.